A single sample gave rise to the 8 T cell receptor beta chains below, sequenced in a study of cytomegalovirus exposure and HLA in healthy donors. In the PCR, 60 Vbeta and 13 Jbeta primers were used. This table comes from immunoSEQ multiplex PCR, and its TCRdb copy is limited to in-frame clones, with some not included. The sample has some 130,000 clones, approximately 78% seen once. The sequenced sample consisted of PBMCs. These receptor sequences come from a female donor in good health and CMV-seronegative.

V and J are TRBV6-1 and TRBJ2-7; a weak D match, TRBD2 (6 bases). V lost 6 bases and J lost 3, with 15 bases in between. This CDR3 region has 14 residues. The germline V gene encodes CDR1 MNHNS and CDR2 SASEGT. The CDR3 DNA reads TGTGCCAGCAGATCGGGACTGAAAGACTACGAGCAGTACTTC. Translating it yields CASRSGLKDYEQYF.

This chain connects TRBV5-4 to TRBJ2-5, with D perhaps TRBD1 (6 bases). V lost 3 bases, J lost 2 bases, and 14 bases lay in between. The CDR3 contains 15 residues. From germline, CDR1 is SGHNT and CDR2 YYREEE (reference sequence). CDR3 sequence (DNA): TGTGCCAGCAGCTCCGGGACAAATCTTCAAGAGACCCAGTACTTC. Residues: CASSSGTNLQETQYF.

This chain connects TRBV6-5 to TRBJ2-1; 10 bases match TRBD2. Looked up from germline, CDR1 is MNHEY and CDR2 is SVGAGI. This CDR3 region has 15 residues. With V trimmed by 4 bases and J by 4 bases, 4 bases remained unmatched. In nucleotides, the CDR3 is TGTGCCAGCAGTTCCGGGACTAGCGCTTACAATGAGCAGTTCTTC. This codes for CASSSGTSAYNEQFF.

The count of this clone is one. This chain joins TRBV12-5 and TRBJ2-1; 14 bases agree with TRBD2. The CDR3 extends over 18 amino acids. Germline CDR1 reads LGHNT; CDR2 reads FRNRAP. The V and J ends lost 1 base and 4 bases, in that order; junction bases with no gene match: 6. CDR3 residues: CASGLGLAGGPVYNEQFF. For the CDR3, the DNA is TGTGCTAGTGGTTTGGGACTAGCGGGAGGGCCCGTGTACAATGAGCAGTTCTTC.

This CDR3 is CASSYLAAPGPETQYF. The CDR3 bases are TGTGCCAGCAGTTACCTAGCGGCACCAGGTCCAGAGACCCAGTACTTC. V is TRBV27 and J is TRBJ2-5, with 7 bases matching TRBD2. V lost 4 bases, J lost 4 bases, and 12 bases stayed unmatched. Germline V gene lookup returns CDR1 MNHEY and CDR2 SMNVEV (reference sequence). The CDR3 spans 16 residues.

The chain recombines TRBV28 with TRBJ2-3; D uncertain. Germline V gene data show CDR1 as MDHEN and CDR2 as SYDVKM. The V gene lost 3 bases and the J gene lost 2 bases, with 9 bases spanning the gap. This CDR3 has 14 amino acids. Here the CDR3 DNA reads TGTGCCAGCAGTTTCCGACTGATCACAGATACGCAGTATTTT. It translates to CASSFRLITDTQYF.

The chain employs TRBV5-4 and TRBJ1-2, with D perhaps TRBD1 (6 bases). The CDR3 is 13 residues long. The ends were cut back, 6 bases at V and 6 bases at J, with 15 bases in the middle. Germline V gene data show CDR1 as SGHNT and CDR2 as YYREEE (reference sequence). The CDR3 loop is CASTRQVMDGYTF. Written as DNA, the CDR3 is TGTGCCAGCACCCGACAGGTTATGGATGGCTACACCTTC.

The chain carries TRBV5-6 and TRBJ2-7; D not certain. V lost 4 bases and J lost 4, with 9 bases in between. Per germline, CDR1 SGHDT and CDR2 YYEEEE. The CDR3 totals 12 residues. CDR3 region: CASSQNGYEQYF. The CDR3 bases are TGTGCCAGCAGCCAGAACGGGTACGAGCAGTACTTC.